Shown below are 24 T cell receptor beta chains from a single sample sequenced in a study of T cell responses to AZD1222 COVID-19 vaccine. TCRdb's copy holds only in-frame clones and misses some; the assay was immunoSEQ multiplex PCR. The repertoire has some 150,000 clones, about 87% of them found once; the top ten carry less than 15%. The sequences come from peripheral blood, collected on day 0 of AZD1222 vaccination. These receptor sequences come from an adult in good health.

The chain carries TRBV5-1 and TRBJ2-7, with D perhaps matching TRBD1 (5 bases). The CDR3 has 14 residues. The V and J ends lost 2 bases and 3 bases respectively, with 12 bases between them. Germline V gives CDR1 SGHRS, CDR2 YFSETQ. The CDR3 is CASSFAQASYEQYF. In DNA, the CDR3 is TGCGCCAGCAGCTTCGCACAGGCCAGCTACGAGCAGTACTTC.

The genes are TRBV5-1 and TRBJ1-2; D uncertain. The V end was cut by 6 bases, the J end by 7 bases, with 25 bases between. CDR1 is SGHRS, CDR2 YFSETQ, per germline. The CDR3 runs to 16 residues. The CDR3 spells CASTPSTAAGFAGYTF. As DNA, the CDR3 is TGCGCCAGCACCCCTTCTACCGCCGCGGGGTTTGCTGGCTACACCTTC.

This clone was seen only once. The chain uses TRBV11-1 and TRBJ1-2; D might be TRBD1 (5 bases). The CDR3 spans 14 residues. Trimming left V 1 base short and J 7 bases short, with 13 bases between. Germline CDR1 is SGHAT and CDR2 is FQDESV (reference sequence). The CDR3 sequence: CASSLGAGRRGYTF. CDR3 DNA sequence: TGTGCCAGCAGCTTAGGGGCAGGGCGGCGTGGCTACACCTTC.

The V gene is TRBV9, the J gene TRBJ1-4; possibly TRBD1 for D (5 bases). The CDR3 sequence is 13 residues long. Germline lookup yields CDR1 SGDLS and CDR2 YYNGEE. The V end lost 4 bases, the J end lost 5 bases, and 9 bases lay between the germline ends. The CDR3 DNA follows: TGTGCCAGCAGCTCCGGGGGGAATGAAAAACTGTTTTTT. Translating gives CASSSGGNEKLFF.

The chain is built from TRBV29-1 and TRBJ1-2; possibly TRBD1 for D (5 bases). Trimming cost V 5 bases and J 8 bases, with 21 bases left between them. The CDR3 runs 14 residues. CDR1 and CDR2 from the germline V gene are SQVTM and ANQGSEA. CDR3 DNA: TGCAGCGTTACCGGGGGGAAGGATTATATAGGCTACACCTTC. Protein product: CSVTGGKDYIGYTF.

J is TRBJ2-5 and V is TRBV18; D is perhaps TRBD1 or TRBD2 (5 bases each). The V end was cut by 2 bases, the J end by 4 bases, with 14 bases between. Germline V CDR1 and CDR2: KGHSH, LQKENI. The CDR3 contains 15 residues. The CDR3 loop reads CASSPDLGTGETQYF. CDR3 sequence (DNA): TGTGCCAGCTCACCAGATCTAGGGACCGGAGAGACCCAGTACTTC.

For the CDR3, the DNA is TGTGCCAGCAGCCAAGGAGGGGGACGGAGCAATCAGCCCCAGCATTTT. Encoded protein: CASSQGGGRSNQPQHF. V is TRBV3-1 (or the pseudogene TRBV3-2) and J is TRBJ1-5; tentative D call: TRBD1 (6 bases). The germline V and J ends were trimmed by 1 base and 1 base, with 11 bases remaining between them. The CDR3 has 16 amino acids. In germline, CDR1 is LGHDT, CDR2 YNNKEL (reference sequence).

The chain combines TRBV4-2 with TRBJ2-7, with D maybe TRBD1 (6 bases). CDR1 and CDR2 (germline): LGHNA, YNFKEQ. This CDR3 region has 14 residues. Trimming left V 6 bases short and J 3 bases short, with 15 bases between. CDR3 loop: CASSQDSLIYEQYF. CDR3 nucleotides: TGTGCCAGCAGTCAGGACAGCCTTATCTACGAGCAGTACTTC.

In its sample, this clone was seen once. The V gene is TRBV5-6, the J gene TRBJ1-4; possibly TRBD1 for D (6 bases). The CDR3 sequence is 15 residues long. Germline V CDR1 and CDR2: SGHDT, YYEEEE. V was pared by 2 bases and J by 6 bases, with 14 bases between. CDR3 region: CASSLQGFGDEKLFF. The CDR3 DNA reads TGTGCCAGCAGCTTACAGGGTTTTGGGGATGAAAAACTGTTTTTT.

The rearrangement uses TRBV5-1 and TRBJ2-5; TRBD1 is a possible D gene (6 bases). CDR3 length equals 14 residues. Germline V gene sequence: CDR1 SGHRS, CDR2 YFSETQ. V lost 4 bases and J lost 4, with 14 bases in between. The CDR3 nucleotides are TGCGCCAGCAGCGGCTCAGGGGTCCTAGAGACCCAGTACTTC. Protein: CASSGSGVLETQYF.

This chain joins TRBV12-3 or TRBV12-4 and TRBJ1-2; D not resolved. CDR3 size: 12 residues. V was clipped by 1 base and J by 7 bases, with 7 bases between them. CDR3 region: CASSLGAGGYTF. CDR3 coding DNA: TGTGCCAGCAGTTTAGGGGCAGGTGGCTACACCTTC.

The chain combines TRBV9 with TRBJ1-5; 11 nucleotides match TRBD1. The CDR3 has 15 amino acids. Trimming took 3 bases from V and 6 from J; bases not matched to a gene: 5. Germline V gene lookup returns CDR1 SGDLS and CDR2 YYNGEE. The CDR3 region is CASSGPGTGGQPQHF. The CDR3, as DNA: TGTGCCAGCAGCGGACCCGGGACAGGGGGTCAGCCCCAGCATTTT.

The chain uses TRBV3-1 (or the pseudogene TRBV3-2) and TRBJ2-3; D is possibly TRBD1 (6 bases). The CDR3 is 16 residues long. Trimming shortened V by 0 bases and J by 3 bases, and 13 bases separated the two germline ends. The V gene's germline CDR1 is LGHDT and CDR2 YNNKEL (reference sequence). The CDR3 DNA reads TGTGCCAGCAGCCAAGATTTGGGGGCAGGGACAGATACGCAGTATTTT. Amino acid sequence: CASSQDLGAGTDTQYF.

The chain joins TRBV6-2 or TRBV6-3 to TRBJ1-3; the D is unclear. Germline V gives CDR1 MNHEY, CDR2 SVGEGT. V dropped 6 bases and J dropped 4 bases, with 10 bases sitting between them. The CDR3 spans 13 residues. CDR3 nucleotides: TGTGCCAGCAGCGGACTTTTGGGAAACACCATATATTTT. Translated: CASSGLLGNTIYF.

V and J are TRBV6-1 and TRBJ1-1; D is unresolved. The CDR3 runs to 18 residues. Germline assignment: CDR1 MNHNS and CDR2 SASEGT. Trimming shortened V by 2 bases and J by 7 bases, and 26 bases separated the two germline ends. The CDR3 region has the DNA TGTGCCAGCAGTGAAAGGCTAGTGGCAGTTCGAGTCCTCCTTGAAGCTTTCTTT. Its translation: CASSERLVAVRVLLEAFF.

The genes are TRBV4-1 and TRBJ2-2; 11 positions match TRBD2. The CDR3 has 18 residues. CDR1 is MGHRA, CDR2 YSYEKL, per germline. After removal of 0 bases from V and 3 bases from J, the junction contained 6 bases not matched to a gene. CDR3 sequence reads: CASSQDRGTSGHTGELFF. The CDR3 coding sequence is TGCGCCAGCAGCCAAGATAGGGGGACTAGCGGACACACCGGGGAGCTGTTTTTT.

The rearrangement uses TRBV6-6 and TRBJ1-6; TRBD1 might be the D (6 bases). There are 14 residues in the CDR3. Germline V gene lookup returns CDR1 MNHNY and CDR2 SVGAGI (reference sequence). V was trimmed by 11 bases and J by 7 bases, leaving 18 bases between them. CDR3 loop: CAGAAGAMNSPLHF. The CDR3 region has the DNA TGTGCCGGCGCCGCGGGGGCGATGAATTCACCCCTCCACTTT.

The chain has TRBV6-5 and TRBJ1-1, with 7 bases matching TRBD1. This CDR3 spans 14 amino acids. V was pared by 4 bases and J by 1 base, with 3 bases of the junction left unmatched. Germline V gene data show CDR1 as MNHEY and CDR2 as SVGAGI. The CDR3 bases are TGTGCCAGCAGTTTCGACAGGGAGAACACTGAAGCTTTCTTT. This encodes CASSFDRENTEAFF.

V usage is TRBV5-1 and J usage is TRBJ1-3; D uncertain. This CDR3 is 15 amino acids long. With 5 bases removed from V and 0 bases from J, the gap between germline ends came to 12 bases. The germline gives CDR1 SGHRS, CDR2 YFSETQ. This CDR3 reads CASSGFGFSGNTIYF. DNA for the CDR3: TGCGCCAGCAGTGGTTTTGGTTTCTCTGGAAACACCATATATTTT.

This clone was detected only a few times. The rearrangement uses TRBV27 and TRBJ1-6, with D perhaps TRBD1 (6 bases). V dropped 5 bases and J dropped 7 bases, with 12 bases sitting between them. Germline loops: CDR1 MNHEY, CDR2 SMNVEV (reference sequence). The CDR3 runs 14 residues. CDR3 nucleotide sequence: TGTGCCAGCAGTCGGACAGCCCTCAATTCACCCCTCCACTTT. Its protein product is CASSRTALNSPLHF.

The J gene is TRBJ2-7, the V gene TRBV19; D not resolved. This CDR3 has 12 residues. In germline, CDR1 is LNHDA, CDR2 SQIVND (reference sequence). Trimming pared 1 base from V and 2 bases from J, leaving 3 bases between. The DNA of the CDR3 is TGTGCCAGTAGTATAGGCACCTACGAGCAGTACTTC. This codes for CASSIGTYEQYF.

V gene TRBV7-9 combines with J gene TRBJ1-1; D might be TRBD1 (5 bases). The CDR3 is 14 residues long. Trimming shortened V by 4 bases and J by 2 bases, and 11 bases separated the two germline ends. Germline V gives CDR1 SEHNR, CDR2 FQNEAQ (reference sequence). DNA of the CDR3: TGTGCCAGCAGCTCCACTCAGGGAAACACTGAAGCTTTCTTT. Its protein is CASSSTQGNTEAFF. The complete variable domain, with remaining parts taken from reference TRBV7-9 and TRBJ1-1, reads DTGVSQNPRHKITKRGQNVTFRCDPISEHNRLYWYRQTLGQGPEFLTYFQNEAQLEKSRLLSDRFSAERPKGSFSTLEIQRTEQGDSAMYLCASSSTQGNTEAFFGQGTRLTVV.

The chain combines TRBV2 with TRBJ2-7; 7 bases fit TRBD1. The CDR3 contains 15 residues. Germline values: CDR1 SNHLY, CDR2 FYNNEI. V gave up 6 bases and J gave up 6 bases; unmatched junction bases: 14. The DNA for the CDR3 is TGTGCCAGCAGCCCGGGACAGACAATCCTCTTCGAGCAGTACTTC. Its protein product is CASSPGQTILFEQYF.

The V call is TRBV24-1, the J call TRBJ2-2; tentatively, D is TRBD1 (6 bases). V gave up 3 bases and J gave up 0 bases, with 10 bases separating them. From germline, CDR1 is KGHDR and CDR2 SFDVKD. This CDR3 is built from 16 residues. The CDR3 DNA follows: TGTGCCACCAGTGATGACAGGTTCGCGAACACCGGGGAGCTGTTTTTT. Its translation: CATSDDRFANTGELFF.